These 31 T cell receptor beta chains share one sample of origin, sequenced in a study of blood T cell repertoires in COVID-19. The method was immunoSEQ multiplex PCR; TCRdb's version includes in-frame clones alone and lacks a portion of them. Among roughly 260,000 clones listed, roughly 82% were seen once. The sample taken for sequencing was peripheral blood. These TCRs come from a woman in her seventies with acute or convalescent COVID-19.

The chain uses TRBV3-1 (or the pseudogene TRBV3-2) and TRBJ1-2, with D possibly being TRBD1 (5 bases). CDR1 is LGHDT and CDR2 is YNNKEL in the germline V gene (reference sequence). The CDR3 sequence is 14 residues long. V was cut by 2 bases and J by 4 bases, with 11 bases left in between. The CDR3 DNA is TGTGCCAGCAGCCAACTAGGGGATCGCTATGGCTACACCTTC. Translation: CASSQLGDRYGYTF.

The V call is TRBV30, the J call TRBJ1-2, with 7 bases lining up with TRBD1. V lost 4 bases, J lost 3 bases, and 5 bases stayed unmatched. Germline CDR1 reads GTSNPN; CDR2 reads SVGIG (reference sequence). This CDR3 spans 13 amino acids. CDR3 region: CAWKPGQYYGYTF. CDR3 DNA sequence: TGTGCCTGGAAACCGGGACAGTACTATGGCTACACCTTC.

The J gene is TRBJ1-1, the V gene TRBV5-1; D might be TRBD1 (5 bases). V was shortened by 0 bases and J by 4 bases, with 13 bases between the two germline ends. Germline V lookup: CDR1 SGHRS, CDR2 YFSETQ. This CDR3 is 15 amino acids long. CDR3 DNA sequence: TGCGCCAGCAGCTTGGCCCAGGGAGGCGGCACTGAAGCTTTCTTT. Protein product: CASSLAQGGGTEAFF.

V gene TRBV5-1 combines with J gene TRBJ1-2; D is perhaps TRBD1 (5 bases). V was shortened by 0 bases and J by 4 bases, with 10 bases between the two germline ends. The CDR3 runs 14 residues. Per germline, CDR1 SGHRS and CDR2 YFSETQ. CDR3 DNA: TGCGCCAGCAGCTTGGATCAGGGAACCTATGGCTACACCTTC. It specifies CASSLDQGTYGYTF. Full variable domain (missing parts from reference TRBV5-1 and TRBJ1-2): KAGVTQTPRYLIKTRGQQVTLSCSPISGHRSVSWYQQTPGQGLQFLFEYFSETQRNKGNFPGRFSGRQFSNSRSEMNVSTLELGDSALYLCASSLDQGTYGYTFGSGTRLTVV.

The chain uses TRBV30 and TRBJ2-7, with 8 bases matching TRBD1. There are 13 residues in the CDR3. V lost 3 bases and J lost 7; bases outside the gene matches: 8. Germline loops: CDR1 GTSNPN, CDR2 SVGIG (reference sequence). The CDR3 sequence: CAWSTGGVREQYF. For the CDR3, the DNA is TGTGCCTGGAGCACAGGGGGAGTCAGGGAGCAGTACTTC.

V gene TRBV2 combines with J gene TRBJ1-5, with a tentative D call TRBD1 (6 bases). The CDR3 consists of 16 residues. Trimming shortened V by 5 bases and J by 0 bases, and 14 bases separated the two germline ends. The germline gives CDR1 SNHLY, CDR2 FYNNEI. For the CDR3, the DNA is TGTGCCAGCAGTATACAGGGACCCTATAGCAATCAGCCCCAGCATTTT. Protein product: CASSIQGPYSNQPQHF.

This chain links TRBV7-2 with TRBJ2-7, with 14 bases aligning to TRBD2. From germline, CDR1 is SGHTA and CDR2 FQGNSA. This CDR3 has 16 amino acids. Losses at the gene ends were 1 base for V and 8 bases for J; bases not matched to a gene: 7. In DNA form, the CDR3 reads TGTGCCAGCAGCTTAGGCCCGGGACTAGCGGGGGTAAAGCAGTACTTC. Translating gives CASSLGPGLAGVKQYF. The full variable domain, its missing parts supplied by reference TRBV7-2 and TRBJ2-7, is GAGVSQSPSNKVTEKGKDVELRCDPISGHTALYWYRQSLGQGLEFLIYFQGNSAPDKSGLPSDRFSAERTGGSVSTLTIQRTQQEDSAVYLCASSLGPGLAGVKQYFGPGTRLTVT.

The rearrangement links TRBV4-2 to TRBJ1-3, with a possible D match to TRBD1 (5 bases). CDR1 and CDR2 from the germline V gene are LGHNA and YNFKEQ. This CDR3 comprises 14 residues. Trimming cost V 1 base and J 3 bases, with 7 bases left between them. CDR3 region: CASSQATVGNTIYF. The CDR3 nucleotides read TGTGCCAGCAGCCAAGCGACAGTTGGAAACACCATATATTTT.

This chain uses TRBV28 with TRBJ1-1, with 9 bases matching TRBD1. The CDR3 totals 16 residues. The germline CDR1 and CDR2 sequences are MDHEN and SYDVKM. V gave up 6 bases and J gave up 5 bases; unmatched junction bases: 13. The CDR3 nucleotides are TGTGCCAGCAGGTTCCAGAGTGGGACAGGGATAACTGAAGCTTTCTTT. As protein: CASRFQSGTGITEAFF.

V gene TRBV19 combines with J gene TRBJ1-6, with D possibly TRBD1 on 5 matching bases. Per the germline V gene, CDR1 is LNHDA and CDR2 is SQIVND (reference sequence). Trimming pared 1 base from V and 6 bases from J, leaving 7 bases between. The CDR3 is made up of 14 amino acids. The CDR3 DNA reads as TGTGCCAGTAGTATAGGGACACCTAATTCACCCCTCCACTTT. Protein product: CASSIGTPNSPLHF.

V gene TRBV19 combines with J gene TRBJ1-3, with TRBD1 identical over 7 bases. CDR1 and CDR2 from the germline V gene are LNHDA and SQIVND (reference sequence). This CDR3 has 15 residues. V shed 9 bases and J 0 bases; nucleotides not matched to a gene: 8. In DNA, the CDR3 is TGTGCCAGCTGGGACAGAGGTTTCTCTGGAAACACCATATATTTT. It codes for CASWDRGFSGNTIYF. The complete variable domain, with remaining parts taken from reference TRBV19 and TRBJ1-3, reads DGGITQSPKYLFRKEGQNVTLSCEQNLNHDAMYWYRQDPGQGLRLIYYSQIVNDFQKGDIAEGYSVSREKKESFPLTVTSAQKNPTAFYLCASWDRGFSGNTIYFGEGSWLTVV.

CDR3 DNA sequence: TGTGCCAGCAGCGATCTAACAGGGGGCGGATGGGCTTTCTTT. It encodes CASSDLTGGGWAFF. The V gene is TRBV7-2, the J gene TRBJ1-1; 9 nucleotides match TRBD1. CDR1 and CDR2 from the germline V gene are SGHTA and FQGNSA. The CDR3 extends over 14 amino acids. V lost 5 bases and J lost 11; bases outside the gene matches: 12.

The chain joins TRBV4-3 to TRBJ1-2, with D perhaps matching TRBD1 (6 bases). The V and J ends lost 4 bases and 5 bases respectively, with 20 bases between them. This CDR3 contains 16 residues. CDR1 is LGHNA and CDR2 is YSLEER in the germline V gene. The CDR3, as DNA: TGCGCCAGCAGCCGGGGTGTACAGGGCCGGGAATATGGCTACACCTTC. It is translated as CASSRGVQGREYGYTF.

This chain links TRBV19 with TRBJ1-6; 8 bases map to TRBD1. Germline CDR1 reads LNHDA; CDR2 reads SQIVND (reference sequence). The ends lost 2 bases at V and 10 bases at J; junction bases unmatched: 7. The CDR3 covers 15 residues. The CDR3: CASSIQTGDGSPLHF. For the CDR3, the DNA is TGTGCCAGTAGTATACAGACAGGGGATGGATCACCCCTCCACTTT.

The V call is TRBV3-1 (or the pseudogene TRBV3-2), the J call TRBJ1-1; D is undetermined. The CDR3 has 13 amino acids. CDR1 and CDR2 (germline): LGHDT, YNNKEL (reference sequence). Trimming left V 1 base short and J 7 bases short, with 10 bases between. In DNA, the CDR3 is TGTGCCAGCAGCCAAGTGGACGGGGATGAAGCTTTCTTT. Translation gives CASSQVDGDEAFF.

V is TRBV9 and J is TRBJ1-2; D perhaps matches TRBD1 (6 bases). Trimming removed 4 bases from V and 7 bases from J, with 17 bases in between. Germline CDR1 is SGDLS and CDR2 is YYNGEE. The CDR3 spans 14 residues. This chain's CDR3 is CASSPLGATGGYTF. Written as DNA, the CDR3 is TGTGCCAGCAGCCCTCTGGGGGCCACTGGTGGCTACACCTTC. Filled out from reference TRBV9 and TRBJ1-2, the complete variable domain reads DSGVTQTPKHLITATGQRVTLRCSPRSGDLSVYWYQQSLDQGLQFLIQYYNGEERAKGNILERFSAQQFPDLHSELNLSSLELGDSALYFCASSPLGATGGYTFGSGTRLTVV.

The chain recombines TRBV7-2 with TRBJ1-2; TRBD1 matches 10 bases. Germline V gives CDR1 SGHTA, CDR2 FQGNSA. This CDR3 contains 17 residues. V shed 5 bases and J 4 bases; nucleotides not matched to a gene: 13. The CDR3 loop reads CASSPGVGQGPFYGYTF. CDR3 sequence (DNA): TGTGCCAGCAGCCCCGGGGTGGGACAGGGGCCGTTCTATGGCTACACCTTC. The full variable domain, rest sourced from reference TRBV7-2 and TRBJ1-2, is GAGVSQSPSNKVTEKGKDVELRCDPISGHTALYWYRQSLGQGLEFLIYFQGNSAPDKSGLPSDRFSAERTGGSVSTLTIQRTQQEDSAVYLCASSPGVGQGPFYGYTFGSGTRLTVV.

This clone was seen a handful of times. The chain recombines TRBV6-1 with TRBJ2-7, with TRBD1 identical over 7 bases. Trimming took 2 bases from V and 4 from J; bases not matched to a gene: 2. The CDR3 spans 13 residues. Germline V CDR1 and CDR2: MNHNS, SASEGT. CDR3 sequence reads: CASSEKQGYEQYF. Here the CDR3 DNA reads TGTGCCAGCAGTGAAAAACAGGGGTACGAGCAGTACTTC.

This sequence joins TRBV6-6 and TRBJ1-2; possible D gene TRBD1, 6 bases. The V end was cut by 6 bases, the J end by 2 bases, with 16 bases between. Germline V gives CDR1 MNHNY, CDR2 SVGAGI (reference sequence). The CDR3 has 15 amino acids. The CDR3 bases are TGTGCCAGCAGGTCCTCCACAGGGTCCAACTATGGCTACACCTTC. Amino acids: CASRSSTGSNYGYTF.

This clone was counted once. The CDR3 DNA sequence: TGTGCCAGCAGCCGTCTAGTGGGGGCCGGGGAGACCCAGTACTTC. Translating gives CASSRLVGAGETQYF. J is TRBJ2-5 and V is TRBV6-2 or TRBV6-3; D might be TRBD1 (6 bases). Looked up from germline, CDR1 is MNHEY and CDR2 is SVGEGT. The CDR3 length is 15 residues. V lost 6 bases and J 5 bases, leaving 19 bases between the germline ends.

The V gene is TRBV19, the J gene TRBJ2-7, with TRBD1 matching over 9 bases. J gave up 3 bases and V 5 bases, and 8 bases lay outside the gene matches. This CDR3 has 15 amino acids. Germline V gene sequence: CDR1 LNHDA, CDR2 SQIVND (reference sequence). The CDR3 is CASSSAGTGIYEQYF. In DNA form, the CDR3 reads TGTGCCAGTAGTTCCGCCGGGACAGGGATCTACGAGCAGTACTTC.

This clone was counted a single time. The chain combines TRBV7-7 with TRBJ2-7; 10 bases agree with TRBD1. This CDR3 comprises 15 residues. Germline loops: CDR1 SSHAT, CDR2 FNYEAQ (reference sequence). V was clipped by 5 bases and J by 1 base; unmatched bases: 5. Written as DNA, the CDR3 is TGTGCCAGCAGCCGAGGACAGGGGGGGTCCTACGAGCAGTACTTC. It is translated as CASSRGQGGSYEQYF.

As concerns this clone: The sample carries other DNA sequences with the same CDR3. The CDR3 spells CASSLGLAGAYEQYF. Here the CDR3 DNA reads TGTGCCAGCAGCTTAGGGCTAGCGGGGGCCTACGAGCAGTACTTC. V gene TRBV7-2 combines with J gene TRBJ2-7, with 10 bases matching TRBD2. The CDR3 is made up of 15 amino acids. Germline lookup yields CDR1 SGHTA and CDR2 FQGNSA. V was pared by 1 base and J by 2 bases, with 2 bases of the junction left unmatched.

The V call is TRBV4-2, the J call TRBJ1-5; D ambiguous. V lost 0 bases and J lost 5, with 8 bases in between. The CDR3 loop spans 14 amino acids. Germline V gives CDR1 LGHNA, CDR2 YNFKEQ. In DNA, the CDR3 is TGTGCCAGCAGCCAAGATTCAGGCGATCAGCCCCAGCATTTT. As protein: CASSQDSGDQPQHF.

Many counts were recorded for this clone. This chain links TRBV9 with TRBJ1-2, with D perhaps matching TRBD1 (6 bases). V was cut by 4 bases and J by 4 bases, with 14 bases left in between. The germline V gene encodes CDR1 SGDLS and CDR2 YYNGEE. The CDR3 extends over 14 amino acids. The CDR3 DNA is TGTGCCAGCAGCCTACAGGGTTGGGGCTATGGCTACACCTTC. It translates to CASSLQGWGYGYTF.

The J gene is TRBJ2-2, the V gene TRBV6-2 or TRBV6-3; D remains ambiguous. Germline V gene sequence: CDR1 MNHEY, CDR2 SVGEGT. This CDR3 has 14 amino acids. V dropped 4 bases and J dropped 6 bases, with 12 bases sitting between them. The CDR3: CASSWLHTPGELFF. The CDR3 nucleotides are TGTGCCAGCAGTTGGTTACACACACCCGGGGAGCTGTTTTTT.

The chain joins TRBV19 to TRBJ2-1; D is possibly TRBD2 (7 bases). The V end was cut by 2 bases, the J end by 3 bases, with 17 bases between. The germline CDR1 and CDR2 sequences are LNHDA and SQIVND (reference sequence). This CDR3 has 17 residues. DNA of the CDR3: TGTGCCAGTAGTATACTGGTTCGGGGGGCAAGCTACAATGAGCAGTTCTTC. Translated: CASSILVRGASYNEQFF.

A single count supports this clone. This chain connects TRBV6-2 or TRBV6-3 to TRBJ2-7, with 11 positions matching TRBD1. Germline V gives CDR1 MNHEY, CDR2 SVGEGT. This CDR3 region has 13 residues. Trimming removed 6 bases from V and 6 bases from J; junction bases left unmatched: 4. The CDR3 protein is CASSTDRGREQYF. CDR3 bases: TGTGCCAGCAGCACGGACAGGGGGCGCGAGCAGTACTTC.

This clone was counted only a few times. The V and J genes are TRBV18 and TRBJ1-2; D perhaps matches TRBD1 (5 bases). The germline V and J ends were trimmed by 6 bases and 5 bases, with 16 bases remaining between them. The germline V gene encodes CDR1 KGHSH and CDR2 LQKENI. The CDR3 totals 14 residues. The CDR3 region is CASSLADSRYGYTF. CDR3 nucleotide sequence: TGTGCCAGCTCTTTGGCAGACAGTCGTTATGGCTACACCTTC.

The table lists this clone with a count of one. The V and J genes are TRBV9 and TRBJ2-5; D is undetermined. This CDR3 spans 12 amino acids. CDR1 SGDLS and CDR2 YYNGEE come from the germline V gene. The V gene lost 1 base and the J gene lost 2 bases, with 3 bases spanning the gap. CDR3 protein: CASSVLQETQYF. Written as DNA, the CDR3 is TGTGCCAGCAGCGTACTTCAAGAGACCCAGTACTTC.

The V and J genes are TRBV6-1 and TRBJ1-2; the D gene is possibly TRBD1 (6 bases). The V gene lost 3 bases and the J gene lost 4 bases, with 21 bases spanning the gap. CDR1 and CDR2 (germline): MNHNS, SASEGT. The CDR3 is 17 residues long. CDR3 loop: CASSDGFRTASLYGYTF. The CDR3 DNA is TGTGCCAGCAGTGACGGATTCCGGACAGCGAGTCTCTATGGCTACACCTTC.